This TCR beta chain was sequenced in a study of blood T cell repertoires in COVID-19. The CDR3 length is 12 residues. Germline V gene sequence: CDR1 SQVTM, CDR2 ANQGSEA. With V trimmed by 4 bases and J by 8 bases, 5 bases remained unmatched. Data came from immunoSEQ multiplex PCR; TCRdb stores just in-frame clones and leaves some out. The repertoire consists of hundreds of thousands of clones, with 79% occurring once and the leading ten covering over 3%. The receptor was isolated from a woman between 40 and 55 years old with active or convalescent COVID-19. Sequencing used peripheral blood. The rearrangement joins TRBV29-1 to TRBJ1-2; TRBD1 agrees at 9 bases. This CDR3 reads CSVGQGVGGYTF. The DNA for the CDR3 is TGCAGCGTTGGACAGGGGGTAGGCGGCTACACCTTC.